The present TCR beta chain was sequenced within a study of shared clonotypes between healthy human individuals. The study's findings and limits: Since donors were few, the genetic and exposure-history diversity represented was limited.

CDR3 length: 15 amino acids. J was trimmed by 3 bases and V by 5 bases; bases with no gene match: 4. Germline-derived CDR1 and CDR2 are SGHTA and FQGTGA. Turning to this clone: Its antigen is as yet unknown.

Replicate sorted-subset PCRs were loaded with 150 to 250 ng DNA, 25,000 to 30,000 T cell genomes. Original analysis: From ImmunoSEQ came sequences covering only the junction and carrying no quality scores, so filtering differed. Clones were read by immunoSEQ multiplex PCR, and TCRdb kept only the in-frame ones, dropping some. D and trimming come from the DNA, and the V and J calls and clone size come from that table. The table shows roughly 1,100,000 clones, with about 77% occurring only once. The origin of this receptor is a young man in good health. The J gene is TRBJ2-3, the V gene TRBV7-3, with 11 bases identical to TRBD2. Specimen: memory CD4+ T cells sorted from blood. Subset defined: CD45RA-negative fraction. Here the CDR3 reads CASSISGGETDTQYF. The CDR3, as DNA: TGTGCCAGCAGCATTAGCGGGGGGGAGACAGATACGCAGTATTTT.